Below, 19 T cell receptor beta chains from the same sample are listed, as sequenced in a study of cytomegalovirus exposure and HLA in healthy donors (dated by TCRdb to between 2016 and 2019). The library was made by the immunoSEQ multiplex PCR assay. A mixture of 60 forward primers for TCR Vbeta segments and 13 reverse primers for TCR Jbeta segments was used in the multiplex PCR. TCRdb limited this immuneACCESS table to in-frame rearrangements with V and J called. A share of clones is missing; checked studies link under half to unresolved V genes, and the rest is unexplained. Recorded for this sample are roughly 170,000 clones; over 60% of them occurred a single time. The leading ten clones occupy about 1.5% of the sample. Sample: PBMCs. Every receptor here comes from a woman in her 30s in good health and CMV-seronegative.

The genes are TRBV6-1 and TRBJ1-2; D perhaps matches TRBD1 (5 bases). Trimming removed 1 base at V and 4 bases at J, with 13 bases between. The CDR3 runs to 15 residues. Germline assignment: CDR1 MNHNS and CDR2 SASEGT. CDR3 in amino acids: CASSEGPTVPYGYTF. DNA for the CDR3: TGTGCCAGCAGTGAAGGACCGACAGTCCCCTATGGCTACACCTTC.

A remark on this clone: The junction differs from germline at one of its ends, possibly a read error. The V and J genes are TRBV6-4 and TRBJ1-4, with 7 bases aligning to TRBD1. The V gene's germline CDR1 is MRHNA and CDR2 SNTAGT. This CDR3 contains 16 residues. CDR3 sequence (DNA): TGTGCCAGCAGTGACCCTCGGGGACAGAGTTTTGGGAGTTTGCCCTTT. Translation: CASSDPRGQSFGSLPF.

This clone has at least ten counts. This sequence joins TRBV2 and TRBJ2-3; 7 nucleotides match TRBD2. CDR1 SNHLY and CDR2 FYNNEI come from the germline V gene. This CDR3 contains 13 residues. After removal of 6 bases from V and 1 base from J, the junction contained 1 base not matched to a gene. The CDR3 loop is CASSREGTDTQYF. Written as DNA, the CDR3 is TGTGCCAGCAGCCGGGAGGGCACAGATACGCAGTATTTT.

V usage is TRBV5-1 and J usage is TRBJ1-4; 8 nucleotides match TRBD1. Germline assignment: CDR1 SGHRS and CDR2 YFSETQ. CDR3 length equals 18 residues. The V gene end was trimmed by 5 bases and the J gene end by 3 bases; junction bases not matched to a gene: 15. The CDR3 DNA follows: TGCGCCAGCAGTTCTACCGGGACAGGTGGTTACGCTAATGAAAAACTGTTTTTT. Its protein is CASSSTGTGGYANEKLFF.

The gene calls are TRBV5-4 and TRBJ1-2; D unclear. Trimming removed 3 bases from V and 7 bases from J, with 10 bases in between. Germline assignment: CDR1 SGHNT and CDR2 YYREEE (reference sequence). The CDR3 has 12 amino acids. The DNA for the CDR3 is TGTGCCAGCAGCTCGGACTTCAGTGGCTACACCTTC. Amino acid sequence: CASSSDFSGYTF.

This chain links TRBV19 with TRBJ1-1; no definite D call. CDR3 size: 13 residues. Per the germline V gene, CDR1 is LNHDA and CDR2 is SQIVND (reference sequence). The V end was cut by 2 bases, the J end by 4 bases, with 8 bases between. The CDR3 region is CASSIYPGTEAFF. The CDR3 region has the DNA TGTGCCAGTAGTATATACCCCGGCACTGAAGCTTTCTTT.

The V gene is TRBV7-3, the J gene TRBJ2-2; 12 positions agree with TRBD2. The V gene end was trimmed by 5 bases and the J gene end by 4 bases; junction bases not matched to a gene: 8. CDR1 and CDR2 from the germline V gene are SGHTA and FQGTGA. The length of the CDR3 is 17 residues. The CDR3 protein is CASSPRTSGALTGELFF. CDR3 DNA sequence: TGTGCCAGCAGCCCTCGGACTAGCGGGGCTCTCACCGGGGAGCTGTTTTTT.

The CDR3 region is CARDYQRGESGEKLFF. The CDR3, as DNA: TGTGCCAGGGACTACCAGCGGGGGGAGTCGGGTGAAAAACTGTTTTTT. The rearrangement uses TRBV14 and TRBJ1-4; D perhaps matches TRBD1 (5 bases). Deletions cut 9 bases from V and 7 bases from J, with 24 bases between. The germline V gene has CDR1 SGHDN and CDR2 FVKESK. The CDR3 extends over 16 amino acids.

The chain employs TRBV5-1 and TRBJ2-7, with TRBD2 matching 10 bases. CDR3 size: 16 residues. The junction had 6 bases not matched to a gene; V was cut back by 3 bases and J by 0 bases. Germline V gene sequence: CDR1 SGHRS, CDR2 YFSETQ. The CDR3 here is CASSSRLAGSSYEQYF. The CDR3 coding sequence is TGCGCCAGCAGCTCCCGACTAGCGGGTAGCTCCTACGAGCAGTACTTC.

This clone occurred a few times. The chain couples TRBV4-1 to TRBJ2-6; 8 bases match TRBD1. Germline V lookup: CDR1 MGHRA, CDR2 YSYEKL. The CDR3 extends over 18 amino acids. The junction had 8 bases not matched to a gene; V was cut back by 0 bases and J by 4 bases. For the CDR3, the DNA is TGCGCCAGCAGCCAAGATGGCCAGGGGGCATCCGGGGCCAACGTCCTGACTTTC. Translation gives CASSQDGQGASGANVLTF.

The V and J genes are TRBV15 and TRBJ2-1; D is unresolved. The CDR3 is 14 residues long. V lost 3 bases and J 7 bases, leaving 13 bases between the germline ends. The germline V gene has CDR1 LNHNV and CDR2 YYDKDF (reference sequence). The CDR3 loop is CATSSDRLVNEQFF. CDR3 bases: TGTGCCACCAGCAGCGATCGACTTGTGAATGAGCAGTTCTTC.

CDR3 region: CASSLVSGAGNEQFF. The CDR3 region has the DNA TGCGCCAGCAGCTTGGTTAGCGGGGCGGGTAATGAGCAGTTCTTC. The chain carries TRBV5-1 and TRBJ2-1; 8 bases are a match to TRBD2. Trimming removed 0 bases from V and 7 bases from J; junction bases left unmatched: 6. Germline CDR1 SGHRS, CDR2 YFSETQ. The CDR3 extends over 15 amino acids.

The chain carries TRBV10-3 and TRBJ1-4; 8 bases are a match to TRBD1. Trimming at V came to 6 bases and at J to 5 bases, leaving 5 bases not matched to a gene. The V gene's germline CDR1 is ENHRY and CDR2 SYGVKD. This CDR3 is 14 amino acids long. The CDR3 is CAIRGDRPNEKLFF. The CDR3 nucleotides read TGTGCCATCAGAGGGGACAGGCCAAATGAAAAACTGTTTTTT.

V is TRBV7-3 and J is TRBJ2-5; D not resolved. The CDR3 sequence is 15 residues long. Trimming left V 0 bases short and J 0 bases short, with 8 bases between. The germline gives CDR1 SGHTA, CDR2 FQGTGA. The CDR3 DNA sequence: TGTGCCAGCAGCTTAACGGTCGACAACCAAGAGACCCAGTACTTC. This translates into CASSLTVDNQETQYF.

V and J are TRBV11-1 and TRBJ2-7, with TRBD1 matching over 9 bases. This CDR3 is built from 14 residues. The germline V gene has CDR1 SGHAT and CDR2 FQDESV (reference sequence). Germline trimming cut 5 bases from V and 7 bases from J; bases unmatched to any gene: 9. The CDR3 DNA reads as TGTGCCAGCAGCAGGACAGGGGTCCGCGGGGAGCAGTACTTC. Amino acid sequence: CASSRTGVRGEQYF.

The gene calls are TRBV7-3 and TRBJ2-2; a possible D gene is TRBD2 (6 bases). Germline V gene sequence: CDR1 SGHTA, CDR2 FQGTGA. CDR3 length equals 18 residues. Trimming removed 0 bases from V and 0 bases from J, with 14 bases in between. CDR3 sequence reads: CASSLTWLAPANTGELFF. CDR3 sequence (DNA): TGTGCCAGCAGCTTAACGTGGCTAGCGCCAGCGAACACCGGGGAGCTGTTTTTT.

This clone appeared a single time. V gene TRBV18 combines with J gene TRBJ2-1; D might be TRBD1 (5 bases). V was trimmed by 3 bases and J by 5 bases, leaving 8 bases between them. CDR3 length: 13 amino acids. Germline CDR1 and CDR2: KGHSH and LQKENI. CDR3 amino acids: CASSPGRDNEQFF. As DNA, the CDR3 is TGTGCCAGCTCACCTGGCAGGGACAATGAGCAGTTCTTC.

The rearrangement uses TRBV9 and TRBJ1-1, with 7 positions matching TRBD1. The ends lost 2 bases at V and 1 base at J; junction bases unmatched: 8. The CDR3 is 16 residues long. CDR1 is SGDLS and CDR2 is YYNGEE in the germline V gene. CDR3 nucleotide sequence: TGTGCCAGCAGCGTTATCCCAGGGGGGCAGAACACTGAAGCTTTCTTT. It translates to CASSVIPGGQNTEAFF.

V and J are TRBV7-8 and TRBJ2-1; possibly TRBD2 for D (6 bases). Germline assignment: CDR1 SGHVS and CDR2 FQNEAQ. The CDR3 totals 12 residues. Trimming took off 5 bases at V and 9 bases at J, with 11 bases between the two ends. CDR3 in amino acids: CASSGRETEQFF. The DNA of the CDR3 is TGTGCCAGCAGCGGGCGGGAAACTGAGCAGTTCTTC.